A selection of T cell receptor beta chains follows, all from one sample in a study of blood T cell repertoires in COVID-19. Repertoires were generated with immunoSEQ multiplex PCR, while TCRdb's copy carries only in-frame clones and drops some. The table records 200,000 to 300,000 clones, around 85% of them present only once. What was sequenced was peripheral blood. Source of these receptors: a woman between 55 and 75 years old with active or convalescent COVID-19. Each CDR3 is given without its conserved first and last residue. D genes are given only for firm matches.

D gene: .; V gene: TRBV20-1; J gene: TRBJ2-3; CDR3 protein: SAREDTQY
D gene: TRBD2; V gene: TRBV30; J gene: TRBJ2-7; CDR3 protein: AWGTSGRAYEQY
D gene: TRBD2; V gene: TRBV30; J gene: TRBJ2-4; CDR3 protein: AWSVEATSRRQY
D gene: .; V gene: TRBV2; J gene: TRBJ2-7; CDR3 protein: ASAGMSYEQY
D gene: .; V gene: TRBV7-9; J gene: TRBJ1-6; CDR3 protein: ASSPSTDNSPLH
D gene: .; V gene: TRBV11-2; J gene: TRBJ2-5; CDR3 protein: ASSRLGGRETQY
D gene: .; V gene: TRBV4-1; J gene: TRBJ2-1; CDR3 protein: ASSQVIGALVDEQF
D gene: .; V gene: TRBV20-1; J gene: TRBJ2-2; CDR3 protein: SVEWFGELF
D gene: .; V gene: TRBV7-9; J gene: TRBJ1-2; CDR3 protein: ASSLGGAGDNLNYGYT
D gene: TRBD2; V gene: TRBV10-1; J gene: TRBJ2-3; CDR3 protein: ASSEGTSGYTDTQY
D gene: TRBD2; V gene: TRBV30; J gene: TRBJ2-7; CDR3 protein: ACTGLAPNEQY
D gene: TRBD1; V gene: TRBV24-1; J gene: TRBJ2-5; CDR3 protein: ATSDSGQYQETQY
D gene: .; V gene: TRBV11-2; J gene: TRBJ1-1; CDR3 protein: ASSLDKGAF